The sequence of this T cell receptor beta chain was determined in a study of T cell responses to AZD1222 COVID-19 vaccine. The study, taken as a whole, reports: Repertoire samples came only from after the peak T cell response.

The assay was immunoSEQ multiplex PCR, and TCRdb's table has in-frame clones only and misses some. The table includes under 130,000 clones, roughly 82% detected once. The CDR3 consists of 18 residues. V dropped 0 bases and J dropped 5; count of bases not matched to a gene: 12. The germline gives CDR1 LGHNA, CDR2 YNFKEQ. Comments on this clone: The antigen is not known.

The sequence came from an adult in good health. Sequencing used peripheral blood, obtained on day 0 of AZD1222 vaccination. The rearrangement links TRBV4-2 to TRBJ2-3; 9 nucleotides line up with TRBD2. The DNA for the CDR3 is TGTGCCAGCAGCCAAGATGTTTCCACAGCGGGGGGAATAGATACGCAGTATTTT. Translated: CASSQDVSTAGGIDTQYF.